This T cell receptor (beta chain) was identified in a study of blood T cell repertoires in COVID-19. Using immunoSEQ multiplex PCR, the repertoire was profiled, and TCRdb retains in-frame clones only, with some absent. The top ten hold 2.5% of the sample, which has roughly 160,000 clones, about 87% seen once. This TCR was sampled from an elderly woman with COVID-19, enrolled during active disease. The sample was peripheral blood.

The CDR3 nucleotides are TGTGCCAGCAGTGAAGCGGCAGGGCGGTACTTC. This gives the protein CASSEAAGRYF. The V call is TRBV6-1, the J call TRBJ2-7; TRBD1 is a possible D gene (5 bases). In germline, CDR1 is MNHNS, CDR2 SASEGT. There are 11 residues in the CDR3. The V gene lost 0 bases and the J gene lost 12 bases, with 9 bases spanning the gap.